This T cell receptor (beta chain) was recorded in a study of cytomegalovirus exposure and HLA in healthy donors. Study-level points and caveats: Later analysis revealed greater clonal expansion in HLA-associated TCR beta chains than in equally common others. Later, TCR association rates were found to vary by HLA locus, highest for DRB1 and lowest for HLA-C. In vitro, a few CMV-associated chains proved specific for CMV antigens. About 87% or about 30% of the time was how often most TCR beta V segments were productive, according to an earlier analysis.

Note on this clone: Its matching antigen is unknown.

Trimming took 4 bases from V and 1 from J; bases not matched to a gene: 5. The germline gives CDR1 SGHRS, CDR2 YFSETQ. This CDR3 region has 15 residues. This PCR relied on a set of 60 Vbeta primers and 13 Jbeta primers. The protocol was immunoSEQ multiplex PCR, while the TCRdb copy is restricted to in-frame clones and leaves out a portion. The sample consists of fewer than 80,000 clones, around three quarters of them appearing once. The rearrangement links TRBV5-1 to TRBJ2-1; 7 positions agree with TRBD1. Sequencing used PBMCs. The receptor comes from a man aged 25 to 40 in good health and CMV-seronegative. CDR3 residues: CASSLTGESYNEQFF. CDR3 nucleotides: TGCGCCAGCAGCCTAACAGGGGAATCCTACAATGAGCAGTTCTTC.